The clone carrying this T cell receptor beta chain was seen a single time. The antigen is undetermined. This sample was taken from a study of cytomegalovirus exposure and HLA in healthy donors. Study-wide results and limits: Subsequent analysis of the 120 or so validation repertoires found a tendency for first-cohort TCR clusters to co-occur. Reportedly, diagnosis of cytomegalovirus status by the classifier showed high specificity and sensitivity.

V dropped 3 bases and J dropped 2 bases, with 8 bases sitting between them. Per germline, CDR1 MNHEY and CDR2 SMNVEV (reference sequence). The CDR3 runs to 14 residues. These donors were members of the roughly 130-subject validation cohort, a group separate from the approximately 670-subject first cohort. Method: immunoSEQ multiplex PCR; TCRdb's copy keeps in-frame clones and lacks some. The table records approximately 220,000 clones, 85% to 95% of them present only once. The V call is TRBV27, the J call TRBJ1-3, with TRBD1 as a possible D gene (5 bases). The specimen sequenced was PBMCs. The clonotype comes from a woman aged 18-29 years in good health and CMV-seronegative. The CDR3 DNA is TGTGCCAGCAGTTTGGTAGGGGCTGGAAACACCATATATTTT. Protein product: CASSLVGAGNTIYF.